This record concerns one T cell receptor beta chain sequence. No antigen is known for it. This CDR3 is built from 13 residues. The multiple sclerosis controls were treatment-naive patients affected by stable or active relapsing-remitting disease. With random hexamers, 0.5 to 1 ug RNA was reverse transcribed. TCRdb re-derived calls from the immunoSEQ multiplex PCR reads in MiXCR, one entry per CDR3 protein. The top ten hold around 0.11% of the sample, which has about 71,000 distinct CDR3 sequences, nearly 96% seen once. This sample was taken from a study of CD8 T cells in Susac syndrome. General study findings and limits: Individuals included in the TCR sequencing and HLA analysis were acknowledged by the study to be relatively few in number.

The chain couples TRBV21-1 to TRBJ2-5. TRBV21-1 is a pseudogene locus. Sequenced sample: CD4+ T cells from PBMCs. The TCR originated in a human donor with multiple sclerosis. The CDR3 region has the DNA TGTGCCAGCAGTGACCAAAACCGGGAGACCCAGTACTTC. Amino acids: CASSDQNRETQYF.